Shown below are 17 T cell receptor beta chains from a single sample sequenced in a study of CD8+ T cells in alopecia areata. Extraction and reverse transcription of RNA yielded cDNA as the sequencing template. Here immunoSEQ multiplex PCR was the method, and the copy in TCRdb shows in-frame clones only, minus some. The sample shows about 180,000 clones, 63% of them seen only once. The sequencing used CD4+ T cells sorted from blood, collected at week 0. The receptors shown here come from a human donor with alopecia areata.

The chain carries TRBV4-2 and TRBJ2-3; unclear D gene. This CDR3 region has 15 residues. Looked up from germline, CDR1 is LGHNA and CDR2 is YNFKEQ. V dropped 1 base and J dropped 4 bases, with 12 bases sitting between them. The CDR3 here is CASSQVEPYADTQYF. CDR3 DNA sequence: TGTGCCAGCAGCCAAGTGGAGCCGTACGCAGATACGCAGTATTTT.

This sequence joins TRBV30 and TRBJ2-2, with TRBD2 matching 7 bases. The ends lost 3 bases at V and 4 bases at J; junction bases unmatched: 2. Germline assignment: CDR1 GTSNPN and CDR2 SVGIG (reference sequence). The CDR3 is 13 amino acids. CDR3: CAWRRESTGELFF. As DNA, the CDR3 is TGTGCCTGGAGGCGGGAGAGCACCGGGGAGCTGTTTTTT.

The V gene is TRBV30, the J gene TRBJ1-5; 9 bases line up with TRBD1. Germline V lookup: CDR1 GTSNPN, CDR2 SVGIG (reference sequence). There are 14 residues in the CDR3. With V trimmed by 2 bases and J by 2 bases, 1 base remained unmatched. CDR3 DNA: TGTGCCTGGAGTACAGGGGGCGGCAATCAGCCCCAGCATTTT. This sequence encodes CAWSTGGGNQPQHF.

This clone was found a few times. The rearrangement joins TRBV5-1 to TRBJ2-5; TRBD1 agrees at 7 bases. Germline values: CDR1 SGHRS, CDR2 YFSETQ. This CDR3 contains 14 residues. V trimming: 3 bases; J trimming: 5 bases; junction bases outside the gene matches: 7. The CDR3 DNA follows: TGCGCCAGCAGCTACTCGACAGGGTGGGAGACCCAGTACTTC. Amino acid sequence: CASSYSTGWETQYF.

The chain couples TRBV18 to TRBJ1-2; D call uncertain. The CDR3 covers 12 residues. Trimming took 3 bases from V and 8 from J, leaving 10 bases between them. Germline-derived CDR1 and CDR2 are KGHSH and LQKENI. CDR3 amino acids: CASSPSDGGYTF. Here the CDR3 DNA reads TGTGCCAGCTCACCTTCGGACGGAGGCTACACCTTC.

The CDR3, as DNA: TGCAGCGTTCCTAAAATGAGCTCCTACAATGAGCAGTTCTTC. It translates to CSVPKMSSYNEQFF. The V call is TRBV29-1, the J call TRBJ2-1; D call uncertain. CDR3 length: 14 residues. The germline V and J ends were trimmed by 5 bases and 0 bases, with 11 bases remaining between them. Germline assignment: CDR1 SQVTM and CDR2 ANQGSEA.

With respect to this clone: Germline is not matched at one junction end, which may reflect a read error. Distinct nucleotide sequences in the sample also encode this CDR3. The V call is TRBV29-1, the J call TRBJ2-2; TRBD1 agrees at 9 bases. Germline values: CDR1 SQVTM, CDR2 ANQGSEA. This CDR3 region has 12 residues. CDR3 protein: CAGTGLTGELFF. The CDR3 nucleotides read TGCGCCGGGACAGGGTTAACCGGGGAGCTGTTCTTT.

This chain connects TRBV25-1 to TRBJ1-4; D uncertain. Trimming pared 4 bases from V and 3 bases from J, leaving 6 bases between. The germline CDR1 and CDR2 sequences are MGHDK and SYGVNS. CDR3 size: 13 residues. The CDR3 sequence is CASSGTANEKLFF. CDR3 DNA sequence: TGTGCCAGCAGTGGCACAGCTAATGAAAAACTGTTTTTT.

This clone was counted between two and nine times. The CDR3 DNA reads as TGCAGCGTTGGGGCGGGGGGGCCCTACGAGCAGTACTTC. Its protein product is CSVGAGGPYEQYF. V and J are TRBV29-1 and TRBJ2-7; 9 nucleotides align to TRBD2. CDR1 is SQVTM and CDR2 is ANQGSEA in the germline V gene. This CDR3 has 13 residues. The ends lost 4 bases at V and 2 bases at J; junction bases unmatched: 3.

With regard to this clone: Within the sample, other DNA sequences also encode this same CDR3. The CDR3 DNA is TGCAGCGTTGAAGGGCGCATGAACACTGAAGCTTTCTTT. It translates to CSVEGRMNTEAFF. This chain links TRBV29-1 with TRBJ1-1; D is unclear. V was clipped by 1 base and J by 0 bases, with 6 bases between them. Germline-derived CDR1 and CDR2 are SQVTM and ANQGSEA. The CDR3 is 13 residues long.

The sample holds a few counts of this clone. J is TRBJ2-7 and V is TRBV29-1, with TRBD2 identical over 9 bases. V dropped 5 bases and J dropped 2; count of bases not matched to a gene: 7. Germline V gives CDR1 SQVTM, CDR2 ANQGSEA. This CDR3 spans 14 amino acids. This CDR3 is CSVKGAGGPYEQYF. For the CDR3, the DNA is TGCAGCGTTAAAGGAGCGGGGGGACCCTACGAGCAGTACTTC.

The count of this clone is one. CDR3 amino acids: CAWSTALNTGELFF. The DNA for the CDR3 is TGTGCCTGGAGTACAGCACTTAACACCGGGGAGCTGTTTTTT. The V and J genes are TRBV30 and TRBJ2-2; D gene uncertain. This CDR3 has 14 amino acids. Per germline, CDR1 GTSNPN and CDR2 SVGIG (reference sequence). The V and J ends lost 2 bases and 2 bases respectively, with 9 bases between them.

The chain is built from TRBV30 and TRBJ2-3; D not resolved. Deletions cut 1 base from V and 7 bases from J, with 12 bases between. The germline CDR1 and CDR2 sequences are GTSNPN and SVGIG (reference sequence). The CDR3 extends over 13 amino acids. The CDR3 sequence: CAWSGGIGYTQYF. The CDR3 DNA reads TGTGCCTGGAGTGGCGGAATAGGATATACGCAGTATTTT.

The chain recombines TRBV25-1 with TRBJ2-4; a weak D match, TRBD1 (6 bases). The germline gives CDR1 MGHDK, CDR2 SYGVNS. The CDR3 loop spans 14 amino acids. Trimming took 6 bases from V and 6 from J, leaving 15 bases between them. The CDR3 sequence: CASRETGLRNIQYF. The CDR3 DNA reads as TGTGCCAGCAGAGAAACAGGGTTGAGAAACATTCAGTACTTC.

CDR3 coding DNA: TGCGCCAGCACAGGACTAGCGGGGGATGAGCAGTTCTTC. Its protein is CASTGLAGDEQFF. V is TRBV5-1 and J is TRBJ2-1, with 13 bases lining up with TRBD2. The germline V gene has CDR1 SGHRS and CDR2 YFSETQ. CDR3 length: 13 residues. Trimming removed 6 bases from V and 8 bases from J; junction bases left unmatched: 2.

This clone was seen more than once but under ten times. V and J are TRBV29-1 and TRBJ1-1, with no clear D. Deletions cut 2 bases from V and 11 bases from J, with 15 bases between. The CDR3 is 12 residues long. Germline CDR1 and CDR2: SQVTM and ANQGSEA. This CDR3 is CSVEIGPGRAFF. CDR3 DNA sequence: TGCAGCGTTGAAATCGGCCCTGGGAGGGCTTTCTTT. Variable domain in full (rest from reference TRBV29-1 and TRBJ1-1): SAVISQKPSRDICQRGTSLTIQCQVDSQVTMMFWYRQQPGQSLTLIATANQGSEATYESGFVIDKFPISRPNLTFSTLTVSNMSPEDSSIYLCSVEIGPGRAFFGQGTRLTVV.

The CDR3 here is CSVNSPGTDTQYF. The CDR3 nucleotides are TGCAGCGTGAACAGCCCTGGCACAGATACGCAGTATTTT. This rearrangement joins TRBV29-1 to TRBJ2-3; D unclear. Germline V gene sequence: CDR1 SQVTM, CDR2 ANQGSEA. This CDR3 has 13 residues. Trimming took off 6 bases at V and 1 base at J, with 11 bases between the two ends.